Below, one TCR beta chain is given with its context. The data belong to a study of CD8 T cells in Susac syndrome. The sequenced target, TCR beta, came from blood CD8+ and CD4+ T cells. Negative isolation yielded the CD8+ and CD4+ T cells, while FACS enriched the TEMRA cells. Trimming removed 9 bases from V and 6 bases from J, with 17 bases in between. The CDR3 spans 13 residues. With random hexamers, reverse transcription was performed on about 0.5 to 1 ug of RNA. TCRdb ran MiXCR on the immunoSEQ multiplex PCR reads and lists one entry per CDR3 protein. Of some 180,000 distinct CDR3 sequences listed, roughly 94% were seen once; the top ten hold approximately 0.099%.

This clonotype originated in a human donor with Susac syndrome. The sample comprised CD4+ T cells from PBMCs. This chain connects TRBV12-3 or TRBV12-4 to TRBJ1-1, with D possibly being TRBD1 (5 bases). The CDR3, as DNA: TGTGCCAGTTCCCTTGCCGGGGGAGCTGAAGCTTTCTTT. This encodes CASSLAGGAEAFF.